This TCR beta chain was observed in a study of cytomegalovirus exposure and HLA in healthy donors. Study summary: There were some 380 genotyped donors. Of these, 81% fell in the genetic ancestry cluster associated with self-reported Caucasian donors.

The CDR3 extends over 13 amino acids. Germline V gene data show CDR1 as SGHNT and CDR2 as YYREEE (reference sequence). The trim removed 4 bases at V and 4 bases at J, leaving 4 bases unmatched. On this clone: The antigen is undetermined.

The primer mix had 60 Vbeta and 13 Jbeta primers. This table comes from immunoSEQ multiplex PCR, and its TCRdb copy is limited to in-frame clones, with some not included. The sample holds 63,000 or so clones. The study's findings and limits: Most subjects' HLA-A and HLA-B alleles were reportedly predicted from TCR beta sequences.

The sequenced material came from PBMCs. This receptor was obtained from a boy aged 10-17 years in good health and CMV-seronegative. The J gene is TRBJ1-1, the V gene TRBV5-4, with 7 bases fitting TRBD1. The CDR3 DNA reads as TGTGCCAGCAGCATGGGACAGCCCACTGAAGCTTTCTTT. Residues: CASSMGQPTEAFF.